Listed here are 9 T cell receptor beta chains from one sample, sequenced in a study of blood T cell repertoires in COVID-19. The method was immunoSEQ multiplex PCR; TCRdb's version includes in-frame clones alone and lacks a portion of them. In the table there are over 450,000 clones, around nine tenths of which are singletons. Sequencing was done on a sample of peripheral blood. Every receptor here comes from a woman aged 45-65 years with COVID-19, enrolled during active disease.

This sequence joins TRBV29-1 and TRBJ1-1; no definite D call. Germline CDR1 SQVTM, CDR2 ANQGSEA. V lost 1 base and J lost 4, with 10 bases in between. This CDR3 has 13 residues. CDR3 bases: TGCAGCGTTGAAGGGAGGCTTTCCACTGAAGCTTTCTTT. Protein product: CSVEGRLSTEAFF.

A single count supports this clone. The DNA of the CDR3 is TGTGCCAGCAGTTCTTCATACAGGGTAACCAAAAACATTCAGTACTTC. Translation gives CASSSSYRVTKNIQYF. The chain combines TRBV28 with TRBJ2-4; possible D gene TRBD1, 6 bases. The germline gives CDR1 MDHEN, CDR2 SYDVKM. The V end lost 4 bases, the J end lost 2 bases, and 15 bases lay between the germline ends. This CDR3 region has 16 residues.

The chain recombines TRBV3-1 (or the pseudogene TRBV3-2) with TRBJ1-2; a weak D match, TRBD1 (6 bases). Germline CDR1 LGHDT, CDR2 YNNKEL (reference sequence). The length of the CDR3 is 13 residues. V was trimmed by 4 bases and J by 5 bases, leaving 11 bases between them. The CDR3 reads CASSRGQFYGYTF. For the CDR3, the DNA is TGTGCCAGCAGCCGTGGACAGTTTTATGGCTACACCTTC.

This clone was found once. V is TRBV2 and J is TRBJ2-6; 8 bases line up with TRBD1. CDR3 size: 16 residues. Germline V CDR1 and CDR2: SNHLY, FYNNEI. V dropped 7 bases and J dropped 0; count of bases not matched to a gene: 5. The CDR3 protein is CASTRGHNSGANVLTF. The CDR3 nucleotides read TGTGCCAGCACCAGGGGGCATAACTCTGGGGCCAACGTCCTGACTTTC.

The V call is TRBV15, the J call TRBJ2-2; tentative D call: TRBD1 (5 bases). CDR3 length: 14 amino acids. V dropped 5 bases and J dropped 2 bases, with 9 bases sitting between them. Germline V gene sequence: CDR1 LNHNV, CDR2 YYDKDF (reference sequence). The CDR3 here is CATSAGLNTGELFF. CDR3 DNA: TGTGCCACCAGCGCAGGGCTAAACACCGGGGAGCTGTTTTTT.

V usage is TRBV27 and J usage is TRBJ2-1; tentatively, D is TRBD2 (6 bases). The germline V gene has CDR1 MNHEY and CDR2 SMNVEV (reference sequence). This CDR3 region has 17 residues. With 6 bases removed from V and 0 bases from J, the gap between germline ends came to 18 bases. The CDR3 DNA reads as TGTGCCAGCAGCCATTCTACGGGGGACCCCTCCTACAATGAGCAGTTCTTC. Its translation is CASSHSTGDPSYNEQFF.

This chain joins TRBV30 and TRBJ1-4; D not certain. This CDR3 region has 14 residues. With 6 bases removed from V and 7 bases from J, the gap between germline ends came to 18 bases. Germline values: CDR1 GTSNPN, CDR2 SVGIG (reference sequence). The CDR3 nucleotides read TGTGCCTGCGGGCCCGGGAGCGGTGGTGAAAAACTGTTTTTT. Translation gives CACGPGSGGEKLFF.

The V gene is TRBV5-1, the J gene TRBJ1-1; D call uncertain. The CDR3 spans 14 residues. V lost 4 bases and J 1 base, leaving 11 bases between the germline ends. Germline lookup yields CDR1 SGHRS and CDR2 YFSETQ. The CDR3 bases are TGCGCCAGCAGCCCTCAGACACCGAACACTGAAGCTTTCTTT. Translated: CASSPQTPNTEAFF.

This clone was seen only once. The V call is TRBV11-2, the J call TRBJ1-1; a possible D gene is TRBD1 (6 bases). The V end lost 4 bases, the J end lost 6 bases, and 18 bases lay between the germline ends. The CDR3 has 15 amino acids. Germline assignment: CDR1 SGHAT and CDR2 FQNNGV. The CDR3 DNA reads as TGTGCCAGCAGCTCATTCCGGGGGGGCGAGGCTGAAGCTTTCTTT. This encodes CASSSFRGGEAEAFF.